One and the same sample provided the 11 T cell receptor beta chains below, sequenced in a study of radiation and T cells in renal cell carcinoma. Sequencing was performed with immunoSEQ multiplex PCR; in TCRdb, only in-frame clones are kept and a portion is missing. Of approximately 61,000 clones in the sample, roughly 79% were seen once. Time point indicated: blood 2 weeks post-SBRT. The treatment: 15 Gy SBRT to primary tumor, nephrectomy 4 weeks later. Sequencing used blood, obtained from a patient whose treatment included radiotherapy and nephrectomy. The receptors originated from a man between 60 and 70 years old with renal cell carcinoma.

The chain uses TRBV29-1 and TRBJ1-2; D remains ambiguous. Looked up from germline, CDR1 is SQVTM and CDR2 is ANQGSEA. With 3 bases removed from V and 4 bases from J, the gap between germline ends came to 6 bases. The CDR3 is 11 amino acids. CDR3 amino acids: CSVEDGYGYTF. The CDR3, as DNA: TGCAGCGTTGAGGATGGCTATGGCTACACCTTC.

This clone was detected only a few times. The genes are TRBV6-1 and TRBJ1-5, with D tentatively TRBD1 (5 bases). Looked up from germline, CDR1 is MNHNS and CDR2 is SASEGT. V dropped 3 bases and J dropped 5 bases, with 17 bases sitting between them. The CDR3 is made up of 16 amino acids. The DNA of the CDR3 is TGTGCCAGCAGTGAGGGCAGGGCGGCTAGGCATCAGCCCCAGCATTTT. It encodes CASSEGRAARHQPQHF.

The gene calls are TRBV6-4 and TRBJ1-1; D uncertain. V lost 4 bases and J 5 bases, leaving 14 bases between the germline ends. The CDR3 runs to 14 residues. Germline lookup yields CDR1 MRHNA and CDR2 SNTAGT. The CDR3 protein is CASSASVMETEAFF. The DNA of the CDR3 is TGTGCCAGCAGTGCGAGTGTTATGGAGACTGAAGCTTTCTTT.

This clone was seen a handful of times. This rearrangement joins TRBV30 to TRBJ1-5; 9 nucleotides match TRBD1. This CDR3 spans 15 amino acids. Trimming at V came to 1 base and at J to 5 bases, leaving 6 bases not matched to a gene. CDR1 is GTSNPN and CDR2 is SVGIG in the germline V gene (reference sequence). The CDR3 sequence: CAWSGIQGAYQPQHF. CDR3 nucleotides: TGTGCCTGGAGTGGGATACAGGGGGCTTATCAGCCCCAGCATTTT.

V usage is TRBV11-3 and J usage is TRBJ1-5; no reliable D call. The V gene's germline CDR1 is SGHNT and CDR2 YENEEA. The CDR3 spans 13 residues. V was cut by 1 base and J by 7 bases, with 8 bases left in between. The DNA of the CDR3 is TGTGCCAGCAGCTTAGGGTCCTGGCAGCCCCAGCATTTT. It encodes CASSLGSWQPQHF.

V and J are TRBV20-1 and TRBJ2-1, with D uncertain. CDR3 length equals 11 residues. V was shortened by 1 base and J by 7 bases, with 5 bases between the two germline ends. Per germline, CDR1 DFQATT and CDR2 SNEGSKA (reference sequence). Here the CDR3 reads CSARVGNEQFF. CDR3 in DNA: TGCAGTGCTAGAGTTGGGAATGAGCAGTTCTTC.

V usage is TRBV7-9 and J usage is TRBJ1-4; D is uncertain. V gave up 5 bases and J gave up 0 bases, with 10 bases separating them. CDR1 is SEHNR and CDR2 is FQNEAQ in the germline V gene (reference sequence). The CDR3 loop spans 15 amino acids. The CDR3 sequence: CASSPKETTNEKLFF. For the CDR3, the DNA is TGTGCCAGCAGCCCTAAGGAAACAACTAATGAAAAACTGTTTTTT.

The chain joins TRBV4-1 to TRBJ1-2; weak D call: TRBD1 (6 bases). V was pared by 0 bases and J by 7 bases, with 15 bases between. Per germline, CDR1 MGHRA and CDR2 YSYEKL. This CDR3 spans 15 amino acids. The CDR3: CASSQEGGAKGGYTF. In DNA, the CDR3 is TGCGCCAGCAGCCAAGAAGGGGGGGCGAAAGGTGGCTACACCTTC.

J is TRBJ1-5 and V is TRBV6-7; the match to TRBD1 covers 9 bases. TRBV6-7 carries the ORF label, with uncertain function. The V segment lost 0 bases and the J segment 6 bases; nucleotides outside the gene matches: 9. The CDR3 runs to 17 residues. The DNA of the CDR3 is TGTGCCAGCAGTTACTCCTCGGGACAGGGTTTGTCTCAGCCCCAGCATTTT. Its translation: CASSYSSGQGLSQPQHF.

This chain links TRBV29-1 with TRBJ1-2, with D perhaps TRBD1 (5 bases). Trimming took off 3 bases at V and 4 bases at J, with 9 bases between the two ends. The CDR3 spans 12 residues. Per the germline V gene, CDR1 is SQVTM and CDR2 is ANQGSEA. The CDR3: CSVDSRVYGYTF. CDR3 coding DNA: TGCAGCGTTGATTCCAGGGTCTATGGCTACACCTTC.

The chain combines TRBV2 with TRBJ1-2; 8 nucleotides align to TRBD1. Germline CDR1 SNHLY, CDR2 FYNNEI. Trimming at V came to 0 bases and at J to 5 bases, leaving 8 bases not matched to a gene. The CDR3 spans 16 residues. The chain's CDR3 is CASSEAPQGARYGYTF. The CDR3 DNA is TGTGCCAGCAGTGAAGCGCCCCAGGGGGCGCGGTATGGCTACACCTTC.